This TCR beta chain was sequenced in a study of blood T cells in healthy people across ages (dated by TCRdb to about 2015). In the study overall: Template switching captured roughly one uniquely barcoded TCR beta cDNA molecule per two T cells in model experiments. Two additional independent replicas of 1 million unique cDNA reads from the same blood draw were analyzed for two donors (one aged 18 to 30 and one aged 80 or older). To track age-related changes in TCR beta repertoire diversity, the study relied on deep sequencing normalized with unique cDNA molecular identifiers. The donors were split into four age groups: young (average 16 years), middle-aged (roughly 39), aged (more than 60) and long-lived (under 90). To avoid experimental bias, donors of different ages were spread randomly across the sequencing lanes. The paper as a whole reports these results and caveats: Observed TCR beta diversity per million T cells fell roughly linearly with age, and a significant reduction was already apparent by age about 38. Since profiling was done on bulk unsorted PBMCs, naive and antigen-experienced compartments could not be conclusively compared. The long-lived group showed more naive CD4+ T cells, fewer expanded clones and increased TCR diversity than the aged group, suggesting age selection. Total diversity estimates from one million sequenced T cells were considered lower bounds and underestimates. Observed TCR beta diversity correlated strongly with the percentage of naive T cells measured by flow cytometry. Donor CMV infection status was unknown, potentially confounding age-related changes in expanded clonotypes.

The germline V gene (reference sequence) provides CDR1 MNHEY and CDR2 SMNVEV. V is shortened by 5 bases, J by 0 bases, and the region joining them spans 20 bases. The CDR3 covers 17 residues, taking in both the cysteine and the phenylalanine. Only the CDR3 DNA stays, 51 bases, in frame from base 1. Library generation was performed with 5' RACE. The listed sequencing device is Illumina HiSeq 2500. A second PCR of about 7 to 12 cycles was run with a J-beta primer mix and a sample-barcoded 5' primer. Each TCR beta cDNA molecule received a unique molecular identifier from a template-switch 5' adaptor carrying 12 random nucleotides. At least 3 million CDR3-containing paired-end reads were obtained from each sample. First-strand cDNA synthesis was performed from all RNA using the Mint cDNA synthesis kit, with priming by a TRBC-specific oligonucleotide. All cDNA was treated with uracil-DNA glycosylase and then went through a first 18-cycle PCR with the universal primers M1SS and BC2_uni_R. Per the original workflow: Each sample was normalized by randomly selecting 1 million high-quality reads, each carrying a distinct molecular identifier. Reads sharing molecular identifiers were discarded rather than binned into consensus sequences. MiTCR, set to a Q25 quality threshold and the strictest error-elimination algorithm, was used for CDR3 identification, clonotype clustering and error correction. Lower-bound total TCR beta diversity was estimated with a nonparametric unseen species model using Euler transformation. The public reads were run again by TCRdb, first through fastp at Q25 and then through MiXCR, and only productive beta chains were kept. For every CDR3 protein sequence, its rows merge into one entry that carries the most common genes and DNA. The V and J calls here are based on TCRdb, not the publication. This sample gives over 1,500,000 distinct CDR3 sequences in total; 40% to 55% of them show up just once. The top ten clones comprise roughly 2.1% of the sample.

The donors were under 40 Caucasian individuals from Russia, aged about 6 to 95 years, who were systemically healthy. Approximately 11 milliliters of peripheral blood were drawn from each donor into EDTA-treated Vacutainer tubes. Ficoll-Paque density-gradient centrifugation was used to isolate PBMCs, with at least 6.5 million obtained per sample. Total RNA, at least 6 micrograms per sample, was extracted from PBMCs with Trizol reagent. For every donor, flow cytometry on a PBMC aliquot measured the percentage of naive CD45RAhigh/CD27high T cells. Note on this clonotype: The antigen this receptor binds is unknown. The sample holds no much larger clone one base away, and base qualities are not on file.

The sequenced sample was blood. This TCR was sampled from a middle-aged woman in good health. This receptor chain uses TRBV27 and TRBJ2-7, with no D gene named confidently. CDR3 region: CASSRPGVRQDSYEQYF. The bases are TGTGCCAGCAGTCGTCCAGGTGTTCGGCAGGACTCCTACGAGCAGTACTTC.